The source of this TCR beta chain is a study of graft-versus-host responses after intestinal transplantation. Sequencing used immunoSEQ multiplex PCR; TCRdb keeps in-frame clones, though not all of them. Of over 100,000 clones detected, roughly 93% appear once; the ten largest clones hold roughly 1%. General study results and limits: Detected in recipient marrow were GvH clones, some of which were first observed in ileum or blood. Some patients had graft-donor T cell macrochimerism, and their allografts showed high graft-versus-host to host-versus-graft clonal ratios.

As for this clone: What it recognizes is unknown.

The CDR3 extends over 17 amino acids. CDR1 MNHNS and CDR2 SASEGT come from the germline V gene. J gave up 3 bases and V 2 bases, and 13 bases lay outside the gene matches. The sequence was collected from a human donor who was the organ donor for an intestinal transplant. The source material was unstimulated CD8+ T cells sorted from spleen or lymph node cells, sampled before transplant. The chain is built from TRBV6-1 and TRBJ2-7; the match to TRBD1 covers 7 bases. CDR3 sequence: CASSEWPQGIGLYEQYF. CDR3 DNA: TGTGCCAGCAGTGAATGGCCACAGGGGATAGGGCTCTACGAGCAGTACTTC.